This T cell receptor beta chain emerged from a study of Graves' ophthalmopathy and Graves' hyperthyroidism (dated by TCRdb to the late 2010s). Background for the entire study: Peripheral blood was collected at initial diagnosis, prior to any treatment. Once sampling was done, hyperthyroidism patients were given methimazole at a starting dose of 30 mg daily, while ophthalmopathy patients were given high-dose intravenous methylprednisolone. An independent validation cohort comprised about 20 hyperthyroidism patients and 17 patients who later progressed from hyperthyroidism to ophthalmopathy. To explore V-J signatures that separate ophthalmopathy from hyperthyroidism, a discovery set of about 100 patients was enrolled, consisting of about 45 with ophthalmopathy and 55 to 65 with stable hyperthyroidism. T-cell repertoires of thyroid tissue and blood were compared in about six hyperthyroidism patients. In total, approximately 130 blood samples were TCR-sequenced: fewer than 50 ophthalmopathy, under 85 hyperthyroidism and about 17 hyperthyroidism-to-ophthalmopathy patients. To tell Graves' ophthalmopathy apart from Graves' hyperthyroidism, and to predict which patients would progress to ophthalmopathy, the study relied on TCR beta repertoire signatures. The 95 to 100 discovery patients were divided at random into training and test sets in a 7:3 ratio.

The CDR3 covers 14 residues, taking in both the cysteine and the phenylalanine. Only the CDR3 DNA stays, 42 bases, in frame from base 1. Trimming takes 5 bases off V and 5 bases off J; junction bases not matched to a gene: 8. CDR1 and CDR2, per the germline V gene, are MNHNS and SASEGT. The full study reports these points: In validation, the model predicted ophthalmopathy progression with 70.59% sensitivity and approximately 78% specificity; some twelve predicted patients were CT-confirmed with GO in a median of roughly 6.8 months. Ophthalmopathy was separated from stable hyperthyroidism by the 13-signature model with roughly 90% sensitivity and just under 84% specificity in cross-validation and with 80%/75% in the test set. Most expanded thyroid clonotypes with frequency above 0.001 were also detected in blood, suggesting blood repertoires may reflect the thyroid immune response. No statistical method was used to predetermine the sample size, and group allocation was not hidden from the investigators.

In its sample, this clonotype was seen many times. No antigen is known for it. Base quality data are lacking; no much larger clone is found one base away. TCR beta CDR3 regions were amplified from RNA transcripts for repertoire sequencing. The first round of RT-PCR was done with HTBI primers and the Qiagen OneStep RT-PCR kit, and was followed by a second round of multiplex PCR, then size selection and purification. Sequencing of the libraries was carried out on an Illumina HiSeq2000 in paired-end mode with 100 bp reads. The paper's processing steps were these. Reads were processed with SOAPnuke, discarding reads with adapters, uncalled bases, mean Phred below 15, or no exact constant-primer or identifier match. COPE v1.2.5 was used to merge the high-quality paired reads. Each unique nucleotide sequence was treated as a clonotype, and MiTCR v1.1 was used to align the clonotypes to the IMGT TRB V, D and J references. Only V-J combinations with frequency above 0.0001 were analysed, covering approximately 99% of repertoires. For each V-J combination, a TCR clonal expansion and chaos score was defined as the ratio of F50 clonal expansion to chaos observed in the TCRdist matrix. Welch's t-statistics and random forest were used to narrow the features down to more than 10 V-J combinations, which were then fed into a naive Bayes classifier. Thyroid-blood repertoire similarity was quantified with the Morisita-Horn index. TCRdb reworked the public reads: Q25 trimming with fastp, MiXCR clone assembly, productive beta chains retained. Each entry is one CDR3 protein sequence, shown with its most common DNA and genes. What appears here as the V and J calls and clone size reflects TCRdb's work, not the paper's. The sample table records roughly 400,000 distinct CDR3 sequences; 15% of these occur just once. The ten largest clonotypes hold approximately 7% of the sample.

Hyperthyroidism was defined as stable when no progression to ophthalmopathy occurred within 18 months of follow-up. The hyperthyroidism patients were 18 to 65 years old and newly diagnosed, with a disease duration of less than 2 months. Patients with other autoimmune diseases, uncontrolled infections, pregnancy or lactation were excluded from the study. Clinical symptoms, serum thyroxine, TRAb, thyroid ultrasound and orbital computed tomography formed the basis of the diagnosis. PBMCs were isolated from 10 ml of fresh peripheral blood by Ficoll-Paque density gradient centrifugation. Total RNA was extracted with Trizol reagent and quality-checked on an Agilent 2100 Bioanalyzer.

The V and J segments used are TRBV6-1 and TRBJ1-1, and 7 junctional nucleotides match TRBD1. The TCR sequence derives from a woman aged 18-29 years with stable Graves' hyperthyroidism. Donor details come from another sample of the same person, matched by shared clones. Sequenced material: peripheral blood. The CDR3 corresponds to CASSLNRGGTEAFF. The nucleotide sequence is TGTGCCAGCAGTCTAAACAGGGGTGGTACTGAAGCTTTCTTT.